This T cell receptor (beta chain) was captured in a study of regulatory T cells in long-lasting Graves disease. This clonotype showed up many times. Stated time point: newly diagnosed GD, antithyroid drugs for less than 3 months. Extracted PBMC RNA gave rise to the TCR library. This CDR3 has 14 residues. Looked up from germline, CDR1 is SGHTA and CDR2 is FQGNSA. V was cut by 2 bases and J by 4 bases, with 11 bases left in between. Arm-PCR of CDR3 regions and iRepertoire HTBI primers were used to build TCR beta libraries. Original data processing: Looking across samples, the authors found approximately 60 TRBV and 15 or so TRBJ segments. TCRdb reprocessed the multiplex PCR reads via MiXCR and lists one record per CDR3 protein. These V and J calls derive from TCRdb rather than the authors' analysis. This table holds about 360,000 distinct CDR3 sequences, around 15% found once. These same records also appear under a second study, on T cells in Graves' hyperthyroidism and ophthalmopathy. As reported in that work: The authors deemed Graves' hyperthyroidism stable absent ophthalmopathy progression within 18 months. Uncontrolled infections, other autoimmune diseases, pregnancy or lactation led to exclusion of patients.

The source was peripheral blood mononuclear cells (PBMCs), collected at new diagnosis, from a patient treated with antithyroid drugs. The chain carries TRBV7-2 and TRBJ1-2; TRBD1 might be the D (6 bases). This TCR was sampled from a woman under 30 with Graves disease. The chain's CDR3 is CASSLSGQLYGYTF. Written as DNA, the CDR3 is TGTGCCAGCAGCTTAAGCGGACAGCTCTATGGCTACACCTTC.